This entry describes one T cell receptor (beta chain). The antigen remains undetermined. 60 Vbeta and 13 Jbeta primers were used in PCR. Clones were read by immunoSEQ multiplex PCR, and TCRdb kept only the in-frame ones, dropping some. The sample consists of more than 80,000 clones, about four fifths of them appearing once. CDR1 SEHNR and CDR2 FQNEAQ come from the germline V gene (reference sequence). V trimming: 0 bases; J trimming: 5 bases; junction bases outside the gene matches: 5. This CDR3 contains 16 residues. These data belong to a study of cytomegalovirus exposure and HLA in healthy donors. The study's findings and limits: A missense variant in DCLRE1C was later tied to TCR beta V- and J-gene trimming. The availability of immune exposure information extended only to CMV serostatus. Researchers counted 164 TCR beta chains as cytomegalovirus-associated.

Sequenced: PBMCs. The chain couples TRBV7-9 to TRBJ2-2, with 8 bases lining up with TRBD2. The receptor was derived from a woman aged 40 to 55 in good health and CMV-seropositive. Written as DNA, the CDR3 is TGTGCCAGCAGCTTAGCGCTAGCGGGCCTGACCGGGGAGCTGTTTTTT. Its protein is CASSLALAGLTGELFF.